This T cell receptor (beta chain) was found in a study of cytomegalovirus exposure and HLA in healthy donors. As for the study in general: Earlier sequencing of some 180 million T cells yielded roughly 100 million unique TCR beta sequences. Across 300 to 400 genotyped donors, approximately 81% landed in the Caucasian-associated ancestry cluster.

In the PCR, 60 Vbeta and 13 Jbeta primers were used. Sequencing was performed with immunoSEQ multiplex PCR; in TCRdb, only in-frame clones are kept and a portion is missing. The sample lists over 150,000 clones, roughly 85% occurring once. CDR1 and CDR2 (germline): DFQATT, SNEGSKA (reference sequence). The V and J ends lost 2 bases and 7 bases respectively, with 8 bases between them. The CDR3 loop spans 11 amino acids. Findings and caveats of the study: Analysis performed later showed TCR beta chains linked to HLA being more clonally expanded than equally common others. Certain indistinguishable V segments, among them TRBV6-2 and TRBV6-3, were excluded.

A remark on this clone: Its target is unknown.

The sequenced sample was PBMCs. This clonotype was obtained from a boy under 10 years old in good health and CMV-seronegative. This sequence joins TRBV20-1 and TRBJ2-5; D possibly corresponds to TRBD1 (5 bases). The CDR3 is CSARKRGTQYF. CDR3 DNA sequence: TGCAGTGCTAGAAAAAGGGGGACCCAGTACTTC.